This T cell receptor (beta chain) was documented in a study of shared clonotypes between healthy human individuals. Study as a whole: The plates for each donor numbered three CD4 naive, three CD4 memory, two CD8 naive and one CD8 memory.

Germline CDR1 and CDR2: LGHNA and YSLEER. CDR3 length: 20 residues. V was cut by 0 bases and J by 0 bases, with 21 bases left in between. Study conclusions and caveats: The four-donor shared clonotypes exceeded non-shared clonotypes in generation probability, with non-shared ones scoring lower. The diversity represented, both genetic and in exposure history, was limited by few donors.

On this clone itself: The target antigen is unknown.

The material for each subset, its genomic DNA, was split evenly across several immunoSEQ plates. Sequenced by immunoSEQ multiplex PCR; TCRdb stores in-frame clones only, minus some. Of 850,000 to 1,200,000 clones listed, approximately 76% are singletons. Material: memory CD4+ T cells sorted from blood. Subset here: CD45RA-negative fraction. The origin of this receptor is a man aged 18 to 29 in good health. The rearrangement links TRBV4-3 to TRBJ1-3; D call uncertain. The CDR3 is CASSQDQKSEGRSSGNTIYF. The CDR3 DNA is TGCGCCAGCAGCCAAGATCAGAAATCGGAAGGCAGGAGCTCTGGAAACACCATATATTTT.